This T cell receptor (beta chain) was found in a study of prognosis after radiotherapy for stage I lung cancer. Study results and limitations: Unique TCR clone counts dropped after stereotactic body radiation therapy, from a median of around 10,000 to 6,900. Patients who developed distant metastases had lower Shannon entropy after stereotactic body radiation therapy.

The genomic DNA TCR beta CDR3 region underwent two rounds of multiplex PCR. TRBV and TRBJ genes each had their own specific primers in first-round PCR. Each CDR3 protein is one row after TCRdb ran MiXCR on the multiplex PCR reads. This sample has about 19,000 distinct CDR3 sequences, with 45% to 50% found just once. The length of the CDR3 is 12 residues. V was pared by 2 bases and J by 7 bases, with 9 bases between. Looked up from germline, CDR1 is SNHLY and CDR2 is FYNNEI. Concerning this clonotype itself: The antigen is unknown.

This chain joins TRBV2 and TRBJ2-7; D is perhaps TRBD2 (5 bases). This specimen consisted of PBMCs, obtained before or after stereotactic body radiation therapy (not recorded which). The receptor was isolated from a donor aged 50 or older with non-small cell lung cancer. The CDR3 spells CASSERGVEQYF. CDR3 in DNA: TGTGCCAGCAGTGAACGGGGTGTAGAGCAGTACTTC.